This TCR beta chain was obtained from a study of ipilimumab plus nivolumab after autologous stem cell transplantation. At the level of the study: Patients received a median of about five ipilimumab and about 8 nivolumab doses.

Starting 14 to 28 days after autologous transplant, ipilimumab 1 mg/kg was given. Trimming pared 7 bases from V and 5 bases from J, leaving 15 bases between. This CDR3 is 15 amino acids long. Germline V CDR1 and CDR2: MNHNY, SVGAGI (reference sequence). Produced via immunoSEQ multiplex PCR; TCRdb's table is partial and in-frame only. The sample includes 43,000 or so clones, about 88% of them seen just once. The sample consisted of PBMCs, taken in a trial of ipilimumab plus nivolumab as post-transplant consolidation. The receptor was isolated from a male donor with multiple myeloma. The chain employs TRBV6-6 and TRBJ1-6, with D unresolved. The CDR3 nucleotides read TGTGCCAGCAAAAAAGCGTCCCCGAATAATTCACCCCTCCACTTT. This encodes CASKKASPNNSPLHF.